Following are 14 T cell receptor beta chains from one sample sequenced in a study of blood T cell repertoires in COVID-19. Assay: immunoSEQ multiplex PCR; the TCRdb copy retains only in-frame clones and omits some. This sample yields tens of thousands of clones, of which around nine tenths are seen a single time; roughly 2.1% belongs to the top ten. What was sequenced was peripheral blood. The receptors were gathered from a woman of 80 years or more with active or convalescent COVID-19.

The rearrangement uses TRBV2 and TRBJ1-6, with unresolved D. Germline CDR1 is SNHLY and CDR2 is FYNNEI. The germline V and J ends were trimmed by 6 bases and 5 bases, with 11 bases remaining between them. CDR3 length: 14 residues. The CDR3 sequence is CASRTQWNNSPLHF. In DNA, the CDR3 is TGTGCCAGCAGGACACAATGGAATAATTCACCCCTCCACTTT.

The CDR3 loop is CASSLARGLEAFF. The CDR3 nucleotides read TGTGCCAGCAGCTTAGCTAGGGGGCTTGAAGCTTTCTTT. The V call is TRBV7-2, the J call TRBJ1-1; the match to TRBD1 covers 7 bases. CDR1 is SGHTA, CDR2 FQGNSA, per germline. The CDR3 has 13 amino acids. Trimming at V came to 0 bases and at J to 7 bases, leaving 2 bases not matched to a gene.

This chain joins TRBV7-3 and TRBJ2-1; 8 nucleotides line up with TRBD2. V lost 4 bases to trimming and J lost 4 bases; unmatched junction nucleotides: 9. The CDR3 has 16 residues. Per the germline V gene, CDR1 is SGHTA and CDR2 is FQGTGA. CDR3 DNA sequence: TGTGCCAGCAGCTCCCTCGGGAGGGACGTTTACAATGAGCAGTTCTTC. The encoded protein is CASSSLGRDVYNEQFF.

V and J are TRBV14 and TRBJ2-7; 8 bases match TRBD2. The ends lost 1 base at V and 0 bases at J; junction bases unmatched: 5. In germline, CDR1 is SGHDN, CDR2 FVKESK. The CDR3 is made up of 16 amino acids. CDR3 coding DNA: TGTGCCAGCAGCCAAGCGGCGGGAGGCTACTCCTACGAGCAGTACTTC. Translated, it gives CASSQAAGGYSYEQYF.

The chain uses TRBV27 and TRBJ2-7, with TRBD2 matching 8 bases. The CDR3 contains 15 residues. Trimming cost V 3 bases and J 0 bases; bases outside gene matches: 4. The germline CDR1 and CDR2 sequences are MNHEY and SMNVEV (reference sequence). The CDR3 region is CASSFRLASSYEQYF. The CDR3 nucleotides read TGTGCCAGCAGTTTCAGACTAGCGAGCTCCTACGAGCAGTACTTC.

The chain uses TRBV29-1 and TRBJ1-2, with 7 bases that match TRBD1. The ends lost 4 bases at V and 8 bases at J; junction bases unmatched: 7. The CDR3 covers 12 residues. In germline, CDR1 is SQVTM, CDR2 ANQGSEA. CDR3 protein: CSVARGPAGYTF. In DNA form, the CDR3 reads TGCAGCGTTGCAAGGGGGCCAGCGGGCTACACCTTC.

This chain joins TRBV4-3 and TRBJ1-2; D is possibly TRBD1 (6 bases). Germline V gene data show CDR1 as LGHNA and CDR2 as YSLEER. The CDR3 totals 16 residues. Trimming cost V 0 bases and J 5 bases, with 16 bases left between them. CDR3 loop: CASSQENQGKRYGYTF. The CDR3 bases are TGCGCCAGCAGCCAAGAAAACCAGGGGAAGAGGTATGGCTACACCTTC.

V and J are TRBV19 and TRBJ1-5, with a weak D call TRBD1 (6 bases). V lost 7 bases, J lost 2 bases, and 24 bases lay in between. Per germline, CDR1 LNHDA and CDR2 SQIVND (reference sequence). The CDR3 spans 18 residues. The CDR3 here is CASTRLRSEQGGNQPQHF. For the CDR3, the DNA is TGTGCCAGTACTCGCCTAAGGTCAGAACAGGGAGGCAATCAGCCCCAGCATTTT.

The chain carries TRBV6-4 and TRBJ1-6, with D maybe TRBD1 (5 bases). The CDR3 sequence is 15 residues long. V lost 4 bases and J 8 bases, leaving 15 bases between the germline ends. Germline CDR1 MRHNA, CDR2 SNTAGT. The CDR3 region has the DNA TGTGCCAGCAGTGCCGGGGGGGGTGTGGATTCACCCCTCCACTTT. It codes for CASSAGGGVDSPLHF.

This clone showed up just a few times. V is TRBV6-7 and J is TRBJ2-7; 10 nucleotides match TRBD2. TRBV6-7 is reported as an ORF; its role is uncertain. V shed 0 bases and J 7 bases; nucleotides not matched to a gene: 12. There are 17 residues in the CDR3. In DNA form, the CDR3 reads TGTGCCAGCAGTTACTCGTTGGGCCCTAGCGGGGGTCGGGAGCAGTACTTC. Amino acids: CASSYSLGPSGGREQYF.

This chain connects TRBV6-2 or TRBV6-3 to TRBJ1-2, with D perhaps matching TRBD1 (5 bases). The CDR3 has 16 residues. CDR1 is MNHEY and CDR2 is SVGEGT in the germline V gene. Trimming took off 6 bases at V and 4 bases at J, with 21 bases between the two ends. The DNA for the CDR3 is TGTGCCAGCAGCCCCGCGGGAAGGGGCGATACCTATGGCTACACCTTC. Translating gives CASSPAGRGDTYGYTF.

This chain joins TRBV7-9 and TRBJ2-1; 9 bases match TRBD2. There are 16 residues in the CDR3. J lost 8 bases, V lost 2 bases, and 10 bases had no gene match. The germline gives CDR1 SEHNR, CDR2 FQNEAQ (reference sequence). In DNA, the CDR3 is TGTGCCAGCAGCTTATTCCCGCGGGAGGGCCTGGATGAGCAGTTCTTC. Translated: CASSLFPREGLDEQFF.

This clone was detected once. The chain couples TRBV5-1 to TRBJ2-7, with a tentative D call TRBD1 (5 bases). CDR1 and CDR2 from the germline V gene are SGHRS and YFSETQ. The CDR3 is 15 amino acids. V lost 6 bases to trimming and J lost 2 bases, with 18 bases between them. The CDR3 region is CASTRTPGYAYEQYF. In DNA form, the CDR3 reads TGCGCCAGCACCCGTACTCCAGGGTATGCCTACGAGCAGTACTTC.

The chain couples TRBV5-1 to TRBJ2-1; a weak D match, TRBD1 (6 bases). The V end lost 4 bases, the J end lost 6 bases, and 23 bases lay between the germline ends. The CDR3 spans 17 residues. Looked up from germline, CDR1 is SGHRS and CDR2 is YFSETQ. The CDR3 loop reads CASSRSQGPPGVNEQFF. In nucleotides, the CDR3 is TGCGCCAGCAGCAGGTCGCAGGGGCCTCCAGGGGTCAATGAGCAGTTCTTC. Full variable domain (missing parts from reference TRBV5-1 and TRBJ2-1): KAGVTQTPRYLIKTRGQQVTLSCSPISGHRSVSWYQQTPGQGLQFLFEYFSETQRNKGNFPGRFSGRQFSNSRSEMNVSTLELGDSALYLCASSRSQGPPGVNEQFFGPGTRLTVL.